The 32 T cell receptor beta chains reported below all come from one sample, sequenced in a study of shared clonotypes between healthy human individuals. TCRdb keeps only in-frame clones here, not all; method: immunoSEQ multiplex PCR. The sample contains 2 million to 3 million clones, just over 90% of which appear only once. The sequencing sample was made of naive CD4+ T cells sorted from blood. Subset defined: CD45RA+ positively selected. The receptors shown here come from a man younger than 35 in good health.

A note on this clone: In the same sample, other DNA sequences code for this CDR3. This chain uses TRBV18 with TRBJ2-5; D not resolved. This CDR3 is 14 amino acids long. The V end was cut by 2 bases, the J end by 1 base, with 8 bases between. Germline lookup yields CDR1 KGHSH and CDR2 LQKENI. The CDR3 bases are TGTGCCAGCTCACCATTGTCGGCCCAAGAGACCCAGTACTTC. Its translation: CASSPLSAQETQYF.

The rearrangement links TRBV2 to TRBJ2-7, with TRBD2 matching over 7 bases. The CDR3 covers 14 residues. The germline gives CDR1 SNHLY, CDR2 FYNNEI. The V gene end was trimmed by 3 bases and the J gene end by 4 bases; junction bases not matched to a gene: 6. The CDR3 coding sequence is TGTGCCAGCAGTGAGGGGGGGAACTGGTACGAGCAGTACTTC. Its protein product is CASSEGGNWYEQYF.

Turning to this clone: The junction does not match germline at one end; this may be a read error. In the same sample, other DNA sequences code for this CDR3. The DNA of the CDR3 is TGCGCCAGTAGCTTTGGGCAGGGCTATGGCTACACCTTC. Protein product: CASSFGQGYGYTF. The rearrangement links TRBV5-1 to TRBJ1-2, with a weak D call TRBD1 (5 bases). The germline CDR1 and CDR2 sequences are SGHRS and YFSETQ. CDR3 length: 13 amino acids.

J is TRBJ1-5 and V is TRBV19; D remains ambiguous. Germline V gives CDR1 LNHDA, CDR2 SQIVND (reference sequence). The CDR3 sequence is 15 residues long. V lost 6 bases, J lost 2 bases, and 14 bases lay in between. The CDR3 here is CASSSLQLGNQPQHF. The CDR3 DNA sequence: TGTGCCAGTAGCAGCCTTCAATTGGGCAATCAGCCCCAGCATTTT.

Details on this clone: The junction departs from germline at one end; a sequencing error may be responsible. In DNA form, the CDR3 reads TGTGACAGCACTGAAAAACTGTTTTTT. Its translation is CDSTEKLFF. The chain carries TRBV25-1 and TRBJ1-4; no clear D. The V gene's germline CDR1 is MGHDK and CDR2 SYGVNS. The CDR3 runs 9 residues.

This chain uses TRBV5-1 with TRBJ1-5; 7 nucleotides align to TRBD1. The germline V gene has CDR1 SGHRS and CDR2 YFSETQ. The CDR3 totals 15 residues. V was pared by 7 bases and J by 3 bases, with 10 bases of the junction left unmatched. The CDR3 DNA sequence: TGCGCCAGCTCCCAGGCGACAGGGTCCAATCAGCCCCAGCATTTT. This translates into CASSQATGSNQPQHF.

This clone was detected a few times. J is TRBJ1-2 and V is TRBV6-5; D ambiguous. The V gene lost 4 bases and the J gene lost 8 bases, with 8 bases spanning the gap. The germline CDR1 and CDR2 sequences are MNHEY and SVGAGI. The CDR3 extends over 11 amino acids. This chain's CDR3 is CASSSEFGYTF. DNA of the CDR3: TGTGCCAGCAGTTCGGAATTCGGCTACACCTTC.

The chain couples TRBV5-8 to TRBJ2-3; D not certain. Trimming removed 0 bases at V and 2 bases at J, with 10 bases between. Looked up from germline, CDR1 is SGHTS and CDR2 is YDEGEE. This CDR3 contains 15 residues. The CDR3 protein is CASSLGAATTDTQYF. CDR3 bases: TGTGCCAGCAGCTTGGGTGCGGCCACCACAGATACGCAGTATTTT.

The chain carries TRBV9 and TRBJ2-7; 11 nucleotides match TRBD2. The CDR3 is 17 residues long. Germline values: CDR1 SGDLS, CDR2 YYNGEE. V dropped 3 bases and J dropped 3; count of bases not matched to a gene: 11. In DNA, the CDR3 is TGTGCCAGCAGCGCATCAATCACTAGCGGGGGAGACTACGAGCAGTACTTC. Its translation: CASSASITSGGDYEQYF.

The V and J genes are TRBV7-9 and TRBJ2-7, with a weak D call TRBD1 (5 bases). Trimming took off 5 bases at V and 2 bases at J, with 13 bases between the two ends. CDR3 length: 14 residues. Germline CDR1 and CDR2: SEHNR and FQNEAQ (reference sequence). In DNA, the CDR3 is TGTGCCAGCAGCCAAGGGGTAGGGGCCTACGAGCAGTACTTC. It translates to CASSQGVGAYEQYF.

The rearrangement joins TRBV4-3 to TRBJ1-2, with 8 bases matching TRBD1. Germline trimming cut 0 bases from V and 4 bases from J; bases unmatched to any gene: 4. CDR3 length equals 15 residues. Germline CDR1 reads LGHNA; CDR2 reads YSLEER. DNA of the CDR3: TGCGCCAGCAGCCAAGATTGGGACAGGAGCTATGGCTACACCTTC. This codes for CASSQDWDRSYGYTF.

The rearrangement uses TRBV30 and TRBJ1-4; D unclear. Germline V CDR1 and CDR2: GTSNPN, SVGIG (reference sequence). The CDR3 has 13 residues. Between the trimmed V and J ends, which lost 2 bases and 1 base, there was a span of 5 bases. In nucleotides, the CDR3 is TGTGCCTGGAGTCAGCAAACTAATGAAAAACTGTTTTTT. This encodes CAWSQQTNEKLFF. Full variable domain (missing parts from reference TRBV30 and TRBJ1-4): SQTIHQWPATLVQPVGSPLSLECTVEGTSNPNLYWYRQAAGRGLQLLFYSVGIGQISSEVPQNLSASRPQDRQFILSSKKLLLSDSGFYLCAWSQQTNEKLFFGSGTQLSVL.

V usage is TRBV18 and J usage is TRBJ2-1; D is perhaps TRBD1 or TRBD2 (5 bases each). There are 15 residues in the CDR3. V lost 5 bases to trimming and J lost 6 bases, with 17 bases between them. The germline gives CDR1 KGHSH, CDR2 LQKENI. CDR3 DNA sequence: TGTGCCAGCTCAGCAACCGGGACCCCCGGCAATGAGCAGTTCTTC. Protein product: CASSATGTPGNEQFF.

Notes on this clone: Within the sample, other DNA sequences also encode this same CDR3. The V and J genes are TRBV18 and TRBJ2-1, with 11 bases identical to TRBD2. The J segment lost 7 bases and the V segment lost 6 bases, leaving 8 bases of the junction unmatched. The germline V gene encodes CDR1 KGHSH and CDR2 LQKENI. The CDR3 is 15 residues long. CDR3 region: CASSVLAGVWNEQFF. The CDR3 nucleotides read TGTGCCAGCTCGGTACTAGCGGGGGTCTGGAATGAGCAGTTCTTC. Full variable domain (missing parts from reference TRBV18 and TRBJ2-1): NAGVMQNPRHLVRRRGQEARLRCSPMKGHSHVYWYRQLPEEGLKFMVYLQKENIIDESGMPKERFSAEFPKEGPSILRIQQVVRGDSAAYFCASSVLAGVWNEQFFGPGTRLTVL.

This clone was counted a single time. V and J are TRBV6-1 and TRBJ1-2; a possible D gene is TRBD1 (5 bases). The CDR3 runs to 14 residues. The germline CDR1 and CDR2 sequences are MNHNS and SASEGT. V was trimmed by 1 base and J by 4 bases, leaving 10 bases between them. The CDR3 loop is CASSEVGGTYGYTF. In DNA form, the CDR3 reads TGTGCCAGCAGTGAAGTCGGAGGGACCTATGGCTACACCTTC.

The chain is built from TRBV5-6 and TRBJ2-2; D is unclear. Germline V gene sequence: CDR1 SGHDT, CDR2 YYEEEE. There are 12 residues in the CDR3. Trimming took off 4 bases at V and 5 bases at J, with 6 bases between the two ends. The CDR3 sequence is CASSTPTGELFF. CDR3 bases: TGTGCCAGCAGCACCCCTACCGGGGAGCTGTTTTTT.

This chain connects TRBV9 to TRBJ2-3, with 8 bases fitting TRBD1. The CDR3 spans 15 residues. Trimming took 3 bases from V and 3 from J; bases not matched to a gene: 6. Germline V lookup: CDR1 SGDLS, CDR2 YYNGEE. CDR3 coding DNA: TGTGCCAGCAGCGCGGGGACAGGTACGACAGATACGCAGTATTTT. It specifies CASSAGTGTTDTQYF.

This rearrangement joins TRBV7-6 to TRBJ2-5, with TRBD2 matching over 9 bases. CDR1 and CDR2 (germline): SGHVS, FNYEAQ. The V and J ends lost 1 base and 4 bases, in that order; junction bases with no gene match: 4. The CDR3 consists of 15 residues. The CDR3 sequence is CASSLGSLAGETQYF. In DNA, the CDR3 is TGTGCCAGCAGCTTAGGGTCACTAGCGGGAGAGACCCAGTACTTC.

The chain links TRBV2 to TRBJ1-2; D is ambiguous. V was shortened by 1 base and J by 8 bases, with 14 bases between the two germline ends. Per the germline V gene, CDR1 is SNHLY and CDR2 is FYNNEI. This CDR3 has 14 residues. The CDR3 bases are TGTGCCAGCAGTGAAGAGGGTCTAGCTGGGGGCTACACCTTC. It yields the protein CASSEEGLAGGYTF.

The chain combines TRBV6-5 with TRBJ2-6, with D perhaps matching TRBD1 (6 bases). V was pared by 5 bases and J by 3 bases, with 11 bases between. Looked up from germline, CDR1 is MNHEY and CDR2 is SVGAGI. The CDR3 sequence is 15 residues long. CDR3 sequence (DNA): TGTGCCAGCAGTAAAGGGGGTATTGGGGCCAACGTCCTGACTTTC. As protein: CASSKGGIGANVLTF.

As for this clone: Other nucleotide sequences from this sample produce the same CDR3. The chain has TRBV6-5 and TRBJ1-5; no clear D. V lost 0 bases and J 4 bases, leaving 4 bases between the germline ends. The CDR3 extends over 13 amino acids. CDR1 is MNHEY and CDR2 is SVGAGI in the germline V gene. CDR3 in DNA: TGTGCCAGCAGTTACTCGCCAAATCAGCCCCAGCATTTT. Its translation is CASSYSPNQPQHF.

This sequence joins TRBV5-4 and TRBJ2-3, with D possibly called TRBD1 or TRBD2 (5 bases each). Germline V gives CDR1 SGHNT, CDR2 YYREEE (reference sequence). The CDR3 extends over 14 amino acids. V shed 0 bases and J shed 2 bases, with 7 bases lying between them. The CDR3 reads CASSLAGTTDTQYF. DNA for the CDR3: TGTGCCAGCAGCTTGGCAGGGACCACAGATACGCAGTATTTT.

The V and J genes are TRBV28 and TRBJ2-5; TRBD1 aligns across 8 bases. CDR3 length: 15 residues. Germline loops: CDR1 MDHEN, CDR2 SYDVKM. V trimming: 3 bases; J trimming: 1 base; junction bases outside the gene matches: 4. CDR3 region: CASSFSQGAQETQYF. CDR3 sequence (DNA): TGTGCCAGCAGTTTTTCTCAGGGGGCCCAAGAGACCCAGTACTTC.

The chain links TRBV6-5 to TRBJ2-3; 13 bases match TRBD2. V lost 7 bases, J lost 5 bases, and 3 bases stayed unmatched. The CDR3 loop spans 14 amino acids. Germline lookup yields CDR1 MNHEY and CDR2 SVGAGI. The CDR3 reads CASTRTSGGDTQYF. In DNA, the CDR3 is TGTGCCAGCACTAGGACTAGCGGGGGAGATACGCAGTATTTT.

The V gene is TRBV29-1, the J gene TRBJ2-5; D not resolved. CDR3 length: 11 amino acids. Trimming left V 7 bases short and J 5 bases short, with 11 bases between. Germline V CDR1 and CDR2: SQVTM, ANQGSEA. CDR3 in amino acids: CSARPGETQYF. The CDR3 bases are TGCAGCGCGCGCCCTGGGGAGACCCAGTACTTC.

Only a few counts were recorded for this clone. The chain recombines TRBV30 with TRBJ1-2; possible D gene TRBD1, 6 bases. CDR3 length equals 11 residues. Trimming took 2 bases from V and 8 from J, leaving 9 bases between them. Per the germline V gene, CDR1 is GTSNPN and CDR2 is SVGIG (reference sequence). This chain's CDR3 is CAWSPGEGYTF. CDR3 DNA sequence: TGTGCCTGGAGTCCAGGGGAAGGCTACACCTTC.

The rearrangement joins TRBV5-5 to TRBJ1-6, with 7 bases fitting TRBD1. J was trimmed by 11 bases and V by 3 bases; bases with no gene match: 8. Germline V gives CDR1 SGHKS, CDR2 YYEKEE (reference sequence). The CDR3 length is 14 residues. The CDR3 reads CASSSGQPATPLHF. The DNA for the CDR3 is TGTGCCAGCAGCTCGGGACAGCCTGCGACACCCCTCCACTTT.

Points on this clone: In the same sample, other DNA sequences code for this CDR3. The rearrangement links TRBV2 to TRBJ1-3, with D maybe TRBD1 (5 bases). Germline V gene sequence: CDR1 SNHLY, CDR2 FYNNEI. The CDR3 is made up of 14 amino acids. Trimming left V 3 bases short and J 0 bases short, with 6 bases between. The CDR3 here is CASSDRVSGNTIYF. Written as DNA, the CDR3 is TGTGCCAGCAGTGACAGGGTCTCTGGAAACACCATATATTTT.

This chain links TRBV29-1 with TRBJ2-1; TRBD2 might be the D (6 bases). The V gene lost 4 bases and the J gene lost 4 bases, with 8 bases spanning the gap. CDR3 length equals 12 residues. Germline V lookup: CDR1 SQVTM, CDR2 ANQGSEA. The CDR3 coding sequence is TGCAGCGTTGGGAGGGGTTACAATGAGCAGTTCTTC. Protein sequence: CSVGRGYNEQFF.

This clone appeared a single time. The J gene is TRBJ1-4, the V gene TRBV19; no firm D call. V lost 6 bases and J 8 bases, leaving 16 bases between the germline ends. Germline values: CDR1 LNHDA, CDR2 SQIVND (reference sequence). CDR3 length: 14 residues. CDR3: CASSHSGGKEKLFF. CDR3 DNA sequence: TGTGCCAGTAGCCACAGCGGCGGGAAGGAAAAACTGTTTTTT.

In its sample, this clone was seen a few times. The J gene is TRBJ1-5, the V gene TRBV20-1; D gene unclear. V lost 2 bases and J 8 bases, leaving 7 bases between the germline ends. Germline CDR1 and CDR2: DFQATT and SNEGSKA (reference sequence). There are 11 residues in the CDR3. CDR3 DNA sequence: TGCAGTGCTAGATCGGGCGAGCCCCAGCATTTT. Translation: CSARSGEPQHF.

The chain couples TRBV11-2 to TRBJ1-4; D is undetermined. The CDR3 runs to 13 residues. The germline V gene has CDR1 SGHAT and CDR2 FQNNGV. The germline V and J ends were trimmed by 0 bases and 8 bases, with 7 bases remaining between them. CDR3: CASSLDRREKLFF. The CDR3 nucleotides read TGTGCCAGCAGCTTAGACCGAAGGGAAAAACTGTTTTTT.